The 27 T cell receptor beta chains listed next were all sequenced from one sample in a study of beta chain features in type 1 diabetes. Study outcomes and limitations: Moderate yet significant TCRB CDR3 shortening was seen in Type 1 diabetes patients in all four CD4+ subsets.

What these receptors recognize is not known. As every portion of the isolated RNA was reverse transcribed, the sequencing read expressed TCRB transcripts. Sequenced by immunoSEQ multiplex PCR; TCRdb stores in-frame clones only, minus some. This table has 630,000 or so clones, over 13% appearing once. The source material was naive CD4+ T cells from blood. The source is a man aged 18-30 years with type 1 diabetes.

CDR3 coding DNA: TGTGCCTGGAGTCAGGGGCGGCCGAATGAAAAACTGTTTTTT. This gives the protein CAWSQGRPNEKLFF. This rearrangement joins TRBV30 to TRBJ1-4; maybe TRBD1 (6 bases). This CDR3 contains 14 residues. Germline CDR1 is GTSNPN and CDR2 is SVGIG (reference sequence). With 2 bases removed from V and 5 bases from J, the gap between germline ends came to 12 bases. The entire variable domain, with the rest obtained from reference TRBV30 and TRBJ1-4, is as follows: SQTIHQWPATLVQPVGSPLSLECTVEGTSNPNLYWYRQAAGRGLQLLFYSVGIGQISSEVPQNLSASRPQDRQFILSSKKLLLSDSGFYLCAWSQGRPNEKLFFGSGTQLSVL.

This clone has more than one count but fewer than ten. The chain has TRBV5-1 and TRBJ1-1; D unresolved. Trimming took 0 bases from V and 5 from J, leaving 23 bases between them. Per the germline V gene, CDR1 is SGHRS and CDR2 is YFSETQ. The CDR3 covers 18 residues. CDR3 sequence (DNA): TGCGCCAGCAGCTTGGCCGGAACCGGGGTCTCCCCGAGGACTGAAGCTTTCTTT. This gives the protein CASSLAGTGVSPRTEAFF.

This clone came up a few times. The V gene is TRBV6-5, the J gene TRBJ1-4; D uncertain. The CDR3 length is 14 residues. Germline V gene sequence: CDR1 MNHEY, CDR2 SVGAGI. V was cut by 8 bases and J by 8 bases, with 18 bases left in between. CDR3 nucleotide sequence: TGTGCCAGCCGCCGACGGGATCCGCAAGAAAAACTGTTTTTT. It encodes CASRRRDPQEKLFF.

This clone was observed a handful of times. This chain uses TRBV30 with TRBJ1-4; D is unresolved. Germline V gives CDR1 GTSNPN, CDR2 SVGIG (reference sequence). The CDR3 sequence is 13 residues long. The CDR3 here is CACGGPHNEKLFF. In nucleotides, the CDR3 is TGTGCATGTGGAGGTCCCCATAATGAAAAACTGTTTTTT.

This chain connects TRBV15 to TRBJ1-1; D perhaps matches TRBD1 (5 bases). This CDR3 region has 15 residues. V lost 0 bases and J 8 bases, leaving 16 bases between the germline ends. Germline CDR1 reads LNHNV; CDR2 reads YYDKDF (reference sequence). The CDR3 DNA reads as TGTGCCACCAGCAGAGATAGTACAGGACGCTGGGAAGCTTTCTTT. It codes for CATSRDSTGRWEAFF.

The V gene is TRBV4-2, the J gene TRBJ2-7; D is undetermined. CDR1 and CDR2 (germline): LGHNA, YNFKEQ. There are 16 residues in the CDR3. V gave up 0 bases and J gave up 0 bases, with 12 bases separating them. DNA for the CDR3: TGTGCCAGCAGCCAAGATAGTACAACCAGCTCCTACGAGCAGTACTTC. Translating it yields CASSQDSTTSSYEQYF.

This clone was detected a few times. The V and J genes are TRBV7-2 and TRBJ2-5; D remains unclear. V lost 4 bases, J lost 4 bases, and 13 bases lay in between. From germline, CDR1 is SGHTA and CDR2 FQGNSA. The CDR3 loop spans 14 amino acids. The CDR3 DNA is TGTGCCAGCAGCTCAAGGATCATGGGAGAGACCCAGTACTTC. Protein sequence: CASSSRIMGETQYF. The entire variable domain, with the rest obtained from reference TRBV7-2 and TRBJ2-5, is as follows: GAGVSQSPSNKVTEKGKDVELRCDPISGHTALYWYRQSLGQGLEFLIYFQGNSAPDKSGLPSDRFSAERTGGSVSTLTIQRTQQEDSAVYLCASSSRIMGETQYFGPGTRLLVL.

J is TRBJ2-3 and V is TRBV20-1; no clear D. V shed 5 bases and J shed 7 bases, with 10 bases lying between them. In germline, CDR1 is DFQATT, CDR2 SNEGSKA (reference sequence). The CDR3 has 11 amino acids. CDR3 in amino acids: CSALLGYTQYF. Here the CDR3 DNA reads TGCAGTGCTCTGCTAGGGTATACGCAGTATTTT.

This clone was counted between two and nine times. The genes are TRBV30 and TRBJ1-1, with TRBD1 matching over 9 bases. Germline V CDR1 and CDR2: GTSNPN, SVGIG (reference sequence). The V and J ends lost 8 bases and 2 bases, in that order; junction bases with no gene match: 9. The CDR3 consists of 14 residues. The CDR3: CATDRGLSNTEAFF. The DNA for the CDR3 is TGTGCCACGGACAGGGGACTGTCTAACACTGAAGCTTTCTTT. Full variable domain (remainder filled in from reference TRBV30 and TRBJ1-1): SQTIHQWPATLVQPVGSPLSLECTVEGTSNPNLYWYRQAAGRGLQLLFYSVGIGQISSEVPQNLSASRPQDRQFILSSKKLLLSDSGFYLCATDRGLSNTEAFFGQGTRLTVV.

The chain carries TRBV6-5 and TRBJ1-1; D remains unclear. The CDR3 runs 14 residues. V shed 7 bases and J shed 3 bases, with 15 bases lying between them. Germline assignment: CDR1 MNHEY and CDR2 SVGAGI. The CDR3 sequence: CASTPTPTDTEAFF. For the CDR3, the DNA is TGTGCCAGCACACCAACTCCTACCGACACTGAAGCTTTCTTT.

V gene TRBV5-1 combines with J gene TRBJ2-1; 8 bases align to TRBD1. Germline trimming cut 4 bases from V and 2 bases from J; bases unmatched to any gene: 5. Germline loops: CDR1 SGHRS, CDR2 YFSETQ. There are 15 residues in the CDR3. The CDR3 DNA follows: TGCGCCAGCAGCATCGGACAGGGAGCCTACAATGAGCAGTTCTTC. Amino acid sequence: CASSIGQGAYNEQFF.

The chain carries TRBV10-3 and TRBJ2-1; the D gene is possibly TRBD1 (5 bases). V was pared by 10 bases and J by 4 bases, with 14 bases between. This CDR3 has 13 residues. CDR1 is ENHRY, CDR2 SYGVKD, per germline. CDR3 in amino acids: CASSKTEYNEQFF. The CDR3 DNA reads TGTGCCAGCAGCAAGACAGAATACAATGAGCAGTTCTTC.

A few counts support this clone. The chain recombines TRBV19 with TRBJ1-2, with a weak D call TRBD1 (6 bases). CDR1 is LNHDA, CDR2 SQIVND, per germline (reference sequence). V shed 5 bases and J shed 8 bases, with 21 bases lying between them. The CDR3 has 15 amino acids. The CDR3 loop reads CASSRQKSGGSGYTF. The CDR3 DNA reads TGTGCCAGTAGTCGTCAAAAATCCGGGGGCTCGGGCTACACCTTC.

The V call is TRBV25-1, the J call TRBJ2-2; a possible D gene is TRBD1 (5 bases). Germline V lookup: CDR1 MGHDK, CDR2 SYGVNS. The CDR3 covers 17 residues. The V end lost 11 bases, the J end lost 3 bases, and 25 bases lay between the germline ends. CDR3 loop: CASPPSGRKVYTGELFF. As DNA, the CDR3 is TGTGCCTCCCCCCCATCAGGGCGGAAGGTGTACACCGGGGAGCTGTTTTTT.

The V call is TRBV29-1, the J call TRBJ1-3; 7 positions match TRBD1. The V and J ends lost 7 bases and 0 bases, in that order; junction bases with no gene match: 12. This CDR3 has 16 amino acids. Per the germline V gene, CDR1 is SQVTM and CDR2 is ANQGSEA. The CDR3 is CSASGQVASSGNTIYF. In nucleotides, the CDR3 is TGCAGCGCCTCTGGACAGGTCGCGAGCTCTGGAAACACCATATATTTT.

CDR3 sequence: CARPPARGAGKTQYF. CDR3 nucleotide sequence: TGTGCAAGGCCCCCTGCCCGCGGGGCTGGGAAGACCCAGTACTTC. The chain links TRBV12-2 to TRBJ2-5; whether TRBD2, the table's D call, matches the DNA was not checked. TRBV12-2 counts as a pseudogene. The CDR3 covers 15 residues.

This clone was seen a handful of times. This rearrangement joins TRBV7-2 to TRBJ2-7; D possibly corresponds to TRBD2 (5 bases). This CDR3 has 14 amino acids. V lost 1 base and J lost 3, with 10 bases in between. CDR1 and CDR2 (germline): SGHTA, FQGNSA. The CDR3 spells CASSLVSGYYEQYF. Written as DNA, the CDR3 is TGTGCCAGCAGCTTAGTATCGGGGTACTACGAGCAGTACTTC.

The V and J genes are TRBV27 and TRBJ2-7; 8 bases line up with TRBD2. The trim removed 6 bases at V and 4 bases at J, leaving 23 bases unmatched. Germline V gene data show CDR1 as MNHEY and CDR2 as SMNVEV (reference sequence). The CDR3 has 19 amino acids. The CDR3 DNA reads TGTGCCAGCAGCCGACCCCTAGGACGAGCGGGAGTACCCCCTTACGAGCAGTACTTC. Protein: CASSRPLGRAGVPPYEQYF.

This chain joins TRBV5-1 and TRBJ2-1; unclear D gene. Between the trimmed V and J ends, which lost 3 bases and 0 bases, there was a span of 13 bases. The CDR3 contains 16 residues. CDR1 and CDR2 (germline): SGHRS, YFSETQ. CDR3 in amino acids: CASSYPDGYSYNEQFF. The DNA of the CDR3 is TGCGCCAGCAGCTACCCAGACGGATACTCCTACAATGAGCAGTTCTTC.

This sequence joins TRBV7-9 and TRBJ1-1; no clear D gene. Germline V lookup: CDR1 SEHNR, CDR2 FQNEAQ (reference sequence). The V and J ends lost 5 bases and 0 bases respectively, with 10 bases between them. The CDR3 spans 14 residues. The CDR3 sequence is CASSRMTVNTEAFF. The CDR3 nucleotides are TGTGCCAGCAGCAGGATGACGGTGAACACTGAAGCTTTCTTT.

This chain uses TRBV6-5 with TRBJ1-5; D uncertain. Trimming left V 8 bases short and J 3 bases short, with 5 bases between. The germline V gene encodes CDR1 MNHEY and CDR2 SVGAGI. The CDR3 runs to 11 residues. CDR3 in DNA: TGTGCCAGCTCGAACAATCAGCCCCAGCATTTT. Translating it yields CASSNNQPQHF.

This clone has only a few counts. The chain uses TRBV30 and TRBJ1-1, with TRBD1 identical over 8 bases. V lost 0 bases, J lost 1 base, and 4 bases stayed unmatched. The CDR3 has 15 residues. The V gene's germline CDR1 is GTSNPN and CDR2 SVGIG (reference sequence). The CDR3 DNA reads TGTGCCTGGAGTGTTTCGGACAGGGAGAACACTGAAGCTTTCTTT. The encoded protein is CAWSVSDRENTEAFF.

V is TRBV19 and J is TRBJ1-5, with TRBD1 matching 8 bases. Germline V lookup: CDR1 LNHDA, CDR2 SQIVND (reference sequence). CDR3 length: 15 amino acids. With 5 bases clipped from V and 4 bases from J, the junction kept 7 bases outside the gene matches. The CDR3 DNA is TGTGCCAGTAGTCAAGACAGGGGTGGGAATCAGCCCCAGCATTTT. Translating gives CASSQDRGGNQPQHF.

This clone was found a few times. This chain connects TRBV6-1 to TRBJ2-3; perhaps TRBD2 as D (5 bases). The germline gives CDR1 MNHNS, CDR2 SASEGT. Deletions cut 6 bases from V and 2 bases from J, with 9 bases between. The CDR3 is 13 amino acids. For the CDR3, the DNA is TGTGCCAGCAGGACCGGGAACACAGATACGCAGTATTTT. Residues: CASRTGNTDTQYF.

This clone was seen only a few times. This chain joins TRBV28 and TRBJ2-1; 9 nucleotides agree with TRBD2. Looked up from germline, CDR1 is MDHEN and CDR2 is SYDVKM. The CDR3 consists of 14 residues. V lost 7 bases to trimming and J lost 4 bases; unmatched junction nucleotides: 5. The CDR3: CASISSGVYNEQFF. In nucleotides, the CDR3 is TGTGCCAGCATCTCTAGCGGGGTATACAATGAGCAGTTCTTC.

The rearrangement joins TRBV27 to TRBJ1-5; D possibly corresponds to TRBD1 (5 bases). Germline CDR1 is MNHEY and CDR2 is SMNVEV (reference sequence). CDR3 size: 15 residues. The V gene lost 2 bases and the J gene lost 3 bases, with 11 bases spanning the gap. The CDR3 loop is CASSLMQGANQPQHF. DNA of the CDR3: TGTGCCAGCAGTTTAATGCAGGGTGCCAATCAGCCCCAGCATTTT.

The chain employs TRBV30 and TRBJ1-2; D may be TRBD1 (5 bases). Trimming left V 3 bases short and J 1 base short, with 18 bases between. The CDR3 runs to 16 residues. Germline lookup yields CDR1 GTSNPN and CDR2 SVGIG (reference sequence). The CDR3 loop reads CAWSAVRGAGNYGYTF. The CDR3 nucleotides read TGTGCCTGGAGCGCGGTGAGGGGCGCTGGTAACTATGGCTACACCTTC. Together with reference TRBV30 and TRBJ1-2, the CDR3 gives the full variable domain: SQTIHQWPATLVQPVGSPLSLECTVEGTSNPNLYWYRQAAGRGLQLLFYSVGIGQISSEVPQNLSASRPQDRQFILSSKKLLLSDSGFYLCAWSAVRGAGNYGYTFGSGTRLTVV.